This entry lists 21 T cell receptor beta chains sequenced from one sample in a study of CD8+CD57+ T cells in acquired aplastic anemia. CDR3 and TCR beta VDJ profiling relied on a genomic DNA template. TCRdb passed the reads through MiXCR, listing each CDR3 protein once. The sample lists 190,000 or so distinct CDR3 sequences, about 59% seen once, with less than 30% in the top ten. Material: sorted CD4+, CD8+, or CD8+CD57+ T cells (not recorded which) from PBMCs. The receptors were gathered from a human donor in good health.

The chain has TRBV5-6 and TRBJ1-3; possible D gene TRBD1, 5 bases. Trimming stripped 1 base from V and 2 bases from J, with 13 bases between. The CDR3 sequence is 16 residues long. The germline V gene encodes CDR1 SGHDT and CDR2 YYEEEE. The CDR3, as DNA: TGTGCCAGCAGCTTGTTAGCGGACACAACTGGAAACACCATATATTTT. It is translated as CASSLLADTTGNTIYF.

The V and J genes are TRBV7-8 and TRBJ1-2; no definite D call. The germline CDR1 and CDR2 sequences are SGHVS and FQNEAQ. The CDR3 sequence is 15 residues long. The germline V and J ends were trimmed by 5 bases and 6 bases, with 19 bases remaining between them. This CDR3 is CASSPLGGTANGYTF. DNA of the CDR3: TGTGCCAGCAGCCCCTTAGGCGGTACTGCGAATGGCTACACCTTC.

The table lists this clonotype with many counts. The rearrangement links TRBV25-1 to TRBJ1-1, with D hard to call. V was cut by 3 bases and J by 4 bases, with 6 bases left in between. Germline V lookup: CDR1 MGHDK, CDR2 SYGVNS. The CDR3 is 12 amino acids. CDR3 in amino acids: CASSDSGTEAFF. The CDR3 nucleotides are TGTGCCAGCAGTGACTCGGGCACTGAAGCTTTCTTT.

At least ten counts were recorded for this clonotype. The chain couples TRBV7-2 to TRBJ2-7, with D unresolved. The CDR3 sequence is 14 residues long. The V gene lost 5 bases and the J gene lost 5 bases, with 16 bases spanning the gap. CDR1 is SGHTA and CDR2 is FQGNSA in the germline V gene. CDR3: CASSLTGPENEQYF. The CDR3 DNA is TGTGCCAGCAGCCTGACGGGCCCCGAGAACGAGCAGTACTTC.

This clonotype was detected ten times or more. V usage is TRBV27 and J usage is TRBJ2-7; D not certain. V lost 1 base to trimming and J lost 2 bases, with 9 bases between them. Germline V gives CDR1 MNHEY, CDR2 SMNVEV (reference sequence). The CDR3 sequence is 14 residues long. CDR3 in DNA: TGTGCCAGCAGTTTATTTTACGGAGCCTACGAGCAGTACTTC. Protein: CASSLFYGAYEQYF.

This clonotype is a singleton in its sample. An end of the junction differs from the germline gene, which may be a read error. The rearrangement links TRBV15 to TRBJ1-1, with TRBD1 as a possible D gene (5 bases). Looked up from germline, CDR1 is LNHNV and CDR2 is YYDKDF (reference sequence). There are 15 residues in the CDR3. CDR3 coding DNA: TGTGCCACCAGCAGGGGACCATCGACCGACACTGAAGCTTCCTTT. It translates to CATSRGPSTDTEASF.

This clonotype was seen a handful of times. The chain is built from TRBV27 and TRBJ1-2, with 8 nucleotides matching TRBD1. There are 14 residues in the CDR3. The germline V gene encodes CDR1 MNHEY and CDR2 SMNVEV (reference sequence). V dropped 3 bases and J dropped 7; count of bases not matched to a gene: 7. The CDR3 spells CASSFQGARLGYTF. Here the CDR3 DNA reads TGTGCCAGCAGTTTCCAGGGGGCGCGTCTTGGCTACACCTTC.

This clonotype came up a few times. A much bigger clone sits one base away, suggesting this may be a read error. The chain joins TRBV6-5 to TRBJ1-1, with D hard to call. Germline CDR1 reads MNHEY; CDR2 reads SVGAGI. The length of the CDR3 is 13 residues. This CDR3 reads CACSPGPFTEAFF. The CDR3 bases are TGTGCCTGCAGCCCCGGGCCGTTCACTGAAGCTTTCTTT.

The V call is TRBV11-1, the J call TRBJ2-7, with 7 bases that match TRBD2. This CDR3 comprises 15 residues. Trimming took 5 bases from V and 1 from J; bases not matched to a gene: 8. Germline-derived CDR1 and CDR2 are SGHAT and FQDESV (reference sequence). DNA for the CDR3: TGTGCCAGCAGCAAAGGGGCTAGCGGTTCCTACGAGCAGTACTTC. Residues: CASSKGASGSYEQYF.

This clonotype was counted a few times. The CDR3 DNA is TGCAGTGCCCAAGGGGCAGCAGGAAATCAGCCCCAGCATTTT. Translated: CSAQGAAGNQPQHF. The chain combines TRBV20-1 with TRBJ1-5; perhaps TRBD1 as D (5 bases). Germline V gene data show CDR1 as DFQATT and CDR2 as SNEGSKA (reference sequence). Trimming removed 6 bases from V and 4 bases from J, with 16 bases in between. The CDR3 length is 14 residues.

This clonotype has at least ten counts. The rearrangement uses TRBV27 and TRBJ2-5; 7 bases align to TRBD2. Germline loops: CDR1 MNHEY, CDR2 SMNVEV (reference sequence). This CDR3 is built from 14 residues. V trimming: 1 base; J trimming: 3 bases; junction bases outside the gene matches: 2. CDR3 in amino acids: CASSLLGGEETQYF. For the CDR3, the DNA is TGTGCCAGCAGTTTATTGGGGGGGGAAGAGACCCAGTACTTC.

The V gene is TRBV7-2, the J gene TRBJ2-7; a weak D match, TRBD2 (6 bases). Between the trimmed V and J ends, which lost 2 bases and 2 bases, there was a span of 10 bases. This CDR3 is 14 amino acids long. CDR1 and CDR2 (germline): SGHTA, FQGNSA. The CDR3 sequence is CASSLSRGTYEQYF. CDR3 nucleotide sequence: TGTGCCAGCAGCTTATCTCGGGGGACCTACGAGCAGTACTTC.

In this sample, this clonotype turned up a few times. V and J are TRBV20-1 and TRBJ2-7; the D is unclear. Trimming cost V 5 bases and J 7 bases, with 18 bases left between them. This CDR3 comprises 13 residues. Per germline, CDR1 DFQATT and CDR2 SNEGSKA (reference sequence). The DNA for the CDR3 is TGCAGTGCTGGCCGGGCCCAACAGTGGGAGCAGTACTTC. This sequence encodes CSAGRAQQWEQYF.

The rearrangement links TRBV7-9 to TRBJ1-1; 7 bases align to TRBD1. V lost 3 bases, J lost 1 base, and 5 bases stayed unmatched. The germline V gene encodes CDR1 SEHNR and CDR2 FQNEAQ (reference sequence). The CDR3 covers 15 residues. DNA for the CDR3: TGTGCCAGCAGCTTTTCGACAGGGAAGAACACTGAAGCTTTCTTT. Its translation: CASSFSTGKNTEAFF.

The chain links TRBV19 to TRBJ1-1; D is perhaps TRBD1 (5 bases). V shed 3 bases and J shed 8 bases, with 13 bases lying between them. In germline, CDR1 is LNHDA, CDR2 SQIVND (reference sequence). This CDR3 is 13 amino acids long. CDR3 in amino acids: CASSMVGGVEAFF. The CDR3 DNA is TGTGCCAGTAGTATGGTCGGGGGGGTCGAAGCTTTCTTT.

The chain uses TRBV10-3 and TRBJ1-4; D gene ambiguous. The CDR3 is 13 residues long. Germline V gene sequence: CDR1 ENHRY, CDR2 SYGVKD. Trimming took 8 bases from V and 7 from J, leaving 14 bases between them. CDR3 coding DNA: TGTGCCATCGGCGAGGGCTCGGGTGAAAAACTGTTTTTT. The encoded protein is CAIGEGSGEKLFF.

V and J are TRBV4-3 and TRBJ2-7; 10 positions agree with TRBD2. This CDR3 region has 16 residues. V dropped 1 base and J dropped 4; count of bases not matched to a gene: 7. Looked up from germline, CDR1 is LGHNA and CDR2 is YSLEER. The CDR3 region is CASSQGVSSGSYEQYF. CDR3 DNA: TGCGCCAGCAGCCAAGGTGTTTCTAGCGGGAGTTACGAGCAGTACTTC.

This clonotype was seen once. The chain couples TRBV7-8 to TRBJ1-1; possibly TRBD1 for D (5 bases). This CDR3 has 13 amino acids. Trimming cost V 7 bases and J 11 bases, with 20 bases left between them. CDR1 is SGHVS, CDR2 FQNEAQ, per germline. The CDR3 DNA sequence: TGTGCCAGCACCCTAGGGACGGGCGGAGGGGCTTTCTTT. Protein: CASTLGTGGGAFF.

This sequence joins TRBV10-2 and TRBJ1-2; no firm D call. The CDR3 has 11 amino acids. Germline lookup yields CDR1 WSHSY and CDR2 SAAADI. The V and J ends lost 8 bases and 2 bases respectively, with 6 bases between them. This CDR3 is CASGQNYGYTF. DNA for the CDR3: TGCGCCAGCGGCCAGAACTATGGCTACACCTTC.

This sequence joins TRBV29-1 and TRBJ1-2, with 8 bases matching TRBD1. Germline values: CDR1 SQVTM, CDR2 ANQGSEA. V lost 7 bases and J lost 7; bases outside the gene matches: 23. The CDR3 length is 17 residues. CDR3 region: CSAGGVNGTGGLAGYTF. Written as DNA, the CDR3 is TGCAGCGCCGGCGGTGTCAACGGCACAGGGGGATTAGCTGGCTACACCTTC.

This clonotype was recorded at least ten times. This rearrangement joins TRBV6-5 to TRBJ2-7; tentative D call: TRBD1 (6 bases). With 8 bases removed from V and 4 bases from J, the gap between germline ends came to 15 bases. CDR1 and CDR2 (germline): MNHEY, SVGAGI. The CDR3 covers 13 residues. The chain's CDR3 is CASALSDSYEQYF. DNA for the CDR3: TGTGCCAGCGCGTTATCGGACAGTTACGAGCAGTACTTC.